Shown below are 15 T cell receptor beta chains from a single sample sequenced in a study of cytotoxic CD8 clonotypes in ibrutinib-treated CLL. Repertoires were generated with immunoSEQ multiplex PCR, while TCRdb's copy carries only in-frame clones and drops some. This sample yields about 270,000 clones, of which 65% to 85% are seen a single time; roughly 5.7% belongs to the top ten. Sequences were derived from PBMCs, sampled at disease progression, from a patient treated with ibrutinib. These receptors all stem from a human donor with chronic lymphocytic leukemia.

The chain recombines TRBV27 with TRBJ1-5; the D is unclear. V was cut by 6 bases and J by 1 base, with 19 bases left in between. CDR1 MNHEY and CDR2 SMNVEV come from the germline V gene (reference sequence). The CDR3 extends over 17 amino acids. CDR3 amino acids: CASSPSRRILSNQPQHF. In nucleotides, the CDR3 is TGTGCCAGCAGCCCCTCGCGCAGAATATTAAGCAATCAGCCCCAGCATTTT.

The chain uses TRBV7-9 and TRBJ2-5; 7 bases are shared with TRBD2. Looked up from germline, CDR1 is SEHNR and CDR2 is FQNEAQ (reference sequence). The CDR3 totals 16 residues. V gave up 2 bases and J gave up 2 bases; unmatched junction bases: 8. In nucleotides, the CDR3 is TGTGCCAGCAGCTTAAAGAGGCTAGCGGTACAAGAGACCCAGTACTTC. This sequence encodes CASSLKRLAVQETQYF.

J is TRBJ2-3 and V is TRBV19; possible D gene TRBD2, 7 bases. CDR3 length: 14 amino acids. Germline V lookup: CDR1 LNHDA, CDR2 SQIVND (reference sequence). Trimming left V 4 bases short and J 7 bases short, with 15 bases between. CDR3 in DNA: TGTGCCAGTAGTAGGGACCGGGGGGCCTATACGCAGTATTTT. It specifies CASSRDRGAYTQYF.

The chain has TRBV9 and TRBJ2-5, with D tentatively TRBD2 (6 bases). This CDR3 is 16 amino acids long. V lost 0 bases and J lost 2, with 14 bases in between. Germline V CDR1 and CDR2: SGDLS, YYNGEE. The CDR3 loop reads CASSVDGGGLQETQYF. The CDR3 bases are TGTGCCAGCAGCGTAGACGGGGGAGGACTTCAAGAGACCCAGTACTTC.

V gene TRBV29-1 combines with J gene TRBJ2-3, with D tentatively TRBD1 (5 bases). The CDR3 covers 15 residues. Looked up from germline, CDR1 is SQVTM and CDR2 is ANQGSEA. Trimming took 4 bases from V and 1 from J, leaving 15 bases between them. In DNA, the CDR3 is TGCAGCGTTGTCTGCGACAGACAAGGCACAGATACGCAGTATTTT. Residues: CSVVCDRQGTDTQYF.

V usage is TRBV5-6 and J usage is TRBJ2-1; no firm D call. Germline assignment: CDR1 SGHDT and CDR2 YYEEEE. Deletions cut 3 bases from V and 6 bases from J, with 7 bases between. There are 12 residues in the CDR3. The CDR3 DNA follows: TGTGCCAGCAGCTCCGTTTCCAATGAGCAGTTCTTC. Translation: CASSSVSNEQFF.

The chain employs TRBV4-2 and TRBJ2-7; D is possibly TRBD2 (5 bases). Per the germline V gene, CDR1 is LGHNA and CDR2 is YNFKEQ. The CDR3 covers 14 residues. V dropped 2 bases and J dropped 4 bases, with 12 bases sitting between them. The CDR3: CASSQFGIKYEQYF. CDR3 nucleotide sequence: TGTGCCAGCAGCCAATTCGGGATAAAATACGAGCAGTACTTC.

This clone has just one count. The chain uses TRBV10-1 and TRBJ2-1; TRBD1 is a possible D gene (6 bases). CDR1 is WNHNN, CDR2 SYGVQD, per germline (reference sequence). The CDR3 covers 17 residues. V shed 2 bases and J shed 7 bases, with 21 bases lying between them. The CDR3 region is CASSEASGQGNWNEQFF. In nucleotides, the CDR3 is TGCGCCAGCAGTGAGGCTTCGGGGCAGGGGAATTGGAATGAGCAGTTCTTC.

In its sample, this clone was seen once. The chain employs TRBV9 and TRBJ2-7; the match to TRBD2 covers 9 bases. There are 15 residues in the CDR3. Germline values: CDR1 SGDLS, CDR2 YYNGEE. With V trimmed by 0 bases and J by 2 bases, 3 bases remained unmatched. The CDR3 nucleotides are TGTGCCAGCAGCGTAGGACTAGCGGAGACCTACGAGCAGTACTTC. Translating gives CASSVGLAETYEQYF.

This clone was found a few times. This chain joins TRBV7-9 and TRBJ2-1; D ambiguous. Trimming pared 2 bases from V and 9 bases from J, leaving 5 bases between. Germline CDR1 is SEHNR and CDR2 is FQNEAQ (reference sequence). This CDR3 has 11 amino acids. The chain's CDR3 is CASSLPLEQFF. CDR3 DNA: TGTGCCAGCAGCTTACCACTTGAGCAGTTCTTC. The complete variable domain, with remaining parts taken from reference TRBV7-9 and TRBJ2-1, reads DTGVSQNPRHKITKRGQNVTFRCDPISEHNRLYWYRQTLGQGPEFLTYFQNEAQLEKSRLLSDRFSAERPKGSFSTLEIQRTEQGDSAMYLCASSLPLEQFFGPGTRLTVL.

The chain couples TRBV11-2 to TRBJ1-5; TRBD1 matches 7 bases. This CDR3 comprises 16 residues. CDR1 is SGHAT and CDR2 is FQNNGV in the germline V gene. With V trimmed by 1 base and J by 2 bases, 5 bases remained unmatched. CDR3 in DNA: TGTGCCAGCAGCTTAGGACAGGGACGGGGCAATCAGCCCCAGCATTTT. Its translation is CASSLGQGRGNQPQHF.

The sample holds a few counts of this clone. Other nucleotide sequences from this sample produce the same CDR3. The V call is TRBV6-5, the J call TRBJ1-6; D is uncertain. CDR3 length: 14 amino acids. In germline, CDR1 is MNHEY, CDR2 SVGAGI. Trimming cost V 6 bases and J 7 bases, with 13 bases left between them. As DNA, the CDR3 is TGTGCCAGCAGCCTACAAGGTTACAATTCACCCCTCCACTTT. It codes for CASSLQGYNSPLHF.

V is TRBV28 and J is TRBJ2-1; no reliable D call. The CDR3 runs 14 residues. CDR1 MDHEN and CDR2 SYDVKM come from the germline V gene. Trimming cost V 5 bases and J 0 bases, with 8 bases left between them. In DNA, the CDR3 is TGTGCCAGCAGTCTCCTTAGCTCCTACAATGAGCAGTTCTTC. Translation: CASSLLSSYNEQFF.

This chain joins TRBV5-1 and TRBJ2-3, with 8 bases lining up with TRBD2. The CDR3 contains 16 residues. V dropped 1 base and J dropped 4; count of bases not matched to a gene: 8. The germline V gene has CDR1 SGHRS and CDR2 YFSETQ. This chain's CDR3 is CASSLREREWADTQYF. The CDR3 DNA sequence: TGCGCCAGCAGCTTGAGGGAGCGGGAGTGGGCAGATACGCAGTATTTT. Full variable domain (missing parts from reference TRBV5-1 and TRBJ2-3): KAGVTQTPRYLIKTRGQQVTLSCSPISGHRSVSWYQQTPGQGLQFLFEYFSETQRNKGNFPGRFSGRQFSNSRSEMNVSTLELGDSALYLCASSLREREWADTQYFGPGTRLTVL.

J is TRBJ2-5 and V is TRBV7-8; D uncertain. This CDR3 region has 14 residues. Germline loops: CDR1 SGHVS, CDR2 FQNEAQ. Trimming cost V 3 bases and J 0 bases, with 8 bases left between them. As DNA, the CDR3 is TGTGCCAGCAGCTTGCGGACGTACCAAGAGACCCAGTACTTC. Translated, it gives CASSLRTYQETQYF.